This T cell receptor beta chain derives from a study of shared clonotypes between healthy human individuals. It was across several immunoSEQ plates that each subset's genomic DNA was evenly split. Generated by immunoSEQ multiplex PCR, the TCRdb table keeps only in-frame clones and is missing some. The sample contains fewer than 850,000 clones, 90% of which appear only once. General study results and limits: Naive CD4 clonotypes overlapped across a handful of donors at 4.5% to 5.5%.

The V gene lost 0 bases and the J gene lost 6 bases, with 12 bases spanning the gap. The CDR3 runs 14 residues. Germline V CDR1 and CDR2: SGHRS, YFSETQ. Comments on this clone: The antigen is not known.

The specimen was memory CD8+ T cells from PBMCs. Subset of the sample: CD45RO+ cells pooled with CCR7-negative TemRA cells. The chain has TRBV5-1 and TRBJ1-2, with D possibly TRBD1 on 5 matching bases. The receptor comes from a man younger than 30 in good health. Some clones in this sample may be carry-over from other donors' samples. The CDR3 DNA is TGCGCCAGCAGCTTGGTCGGGGGAAAGGATGGCTACACCTTC. It is translated as CASSLVGGKDGYTF.